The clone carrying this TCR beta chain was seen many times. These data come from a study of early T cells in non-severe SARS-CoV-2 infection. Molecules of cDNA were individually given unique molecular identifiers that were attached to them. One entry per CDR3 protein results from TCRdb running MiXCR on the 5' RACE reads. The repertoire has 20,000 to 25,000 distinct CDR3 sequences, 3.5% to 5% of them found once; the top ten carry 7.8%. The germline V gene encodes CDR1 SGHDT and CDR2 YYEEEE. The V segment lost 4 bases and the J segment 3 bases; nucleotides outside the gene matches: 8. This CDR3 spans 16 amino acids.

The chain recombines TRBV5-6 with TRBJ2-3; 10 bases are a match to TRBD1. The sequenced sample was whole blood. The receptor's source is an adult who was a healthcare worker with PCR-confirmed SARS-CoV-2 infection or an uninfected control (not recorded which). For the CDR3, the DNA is TGTGCCAGCAGCCAAGATCCGGGACAGGGGACAGATACGCAGTATTTT. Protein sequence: CASSQDPGQGTDTQYF.